This passage covers 23 T cell receptor beta chains from one sample sequenced in a study of shared clonotypes between healthy human individuals. The table came from immunoSEQ multiplex PCR; TCRdb's copy has only in-frame clones and leaves some out. The table lists approximately 1.9 million clones, over 85% of them singletons. Positively selected for CCR7, the CD45RO-negative cells used as naive CD8 cells excluded terminally differentiated effector memory CD45RA+ cells. Sequencing used naive CD8+ T cells from PBMCs. Every receptor here comes from a man aged 18 to 35 in good health. Some clones in this sample may be carry-over from other donors' samples.

CDR3 sequence: CSGTGTHNEQFF. CDR3 nucleotide sequence: TGCAGCGGTACCGGGACTCACAATGAGCAGTTCTTC. V usage is TRBV29-1 and J usage is TRBJ2-1, with D perhaps matching TRBD2 (6 bases). The germline gives CDR1 SQVTM, CDR2 ANQGSEA. V lost 7 bases, J lost 5 bases, and 12 bases lay in between. The CDR3 covers 12 residues.

This clone occurred a few times. The same CDR3 arises from other DNA sequences in this sample as well. The V and J genes are TRBV7-9 and TRBJ1-1, with D possibly matching TRBD1 (5 bases). With 0 bases removed from V and 0 bases from J, the gap between germline ends came to 8 bases. The length of the CDR3 is 15 residues. CDR1 and CDR2 (germline): SEHNR, FQNEAQ (reference sequence). The CDR3: CASSLAGGVNTEAFF. The CDR3, as DNA: TGTGCCAGCAGCTTAGCGGGAGGGGTGAACACTGAAGCTTTCTTT.

The chain recombines TRBV28 with TRBJ1-2; 9 nucleotides match TRBD1. J was trimmed by 4 bases and V by 4 bases; bases with no gene match: 7. The CDR3 runs to 15 residues. CDR1 is MDHEN, CDR2 SYDVKM, per germline. CDR3 loop: CASSYRGDRAYGYTF. DNA of the CDR3: TGTGCCAGCAGTTACCGCGGGGACAGGGCCTATGGCTACACCTTC.

V is TRBV7-9 and J is TRBJ1-6; no clear D gene. V lost 5 bases, J lost 8 bases, and 16 bases lay in between. The CDR3 extends over 15 amino acids. Germline-derived CDR1 and CDR2 are SEHNR and FQNEAQ (reference sequence). The DNA of the CDR3 is TGTGCCAGCAGCCTTCAACAGACCTCTGATTCACCCCTCCACTTT. Amino acids: CASSLQQTSDSPLHF.

The CDR3 bases are TGTGCCAGCAGCATTTGGCGGGACAGCTCCTACAATGAGCAGTTCTTC. Translated, it gives CASSIWRDSSYNEQFF. V usage is TRBV13 and J usage is TRBJ2-1; possibly TRBD1 for D (7 bases). The CDR3 consists of 16 residues. Germline CDR1 and CDR2: PRHDT and FYEKMQ (reference sequence). Trimming cost V 5 bases and J 0 bases, with 14 bases left between them. The complete variable domain, with remaining parts taken from reference TRBV13 and TRBJ2-1, reads AAGVIQSPRHLIKEKRETATLKCYPIPRHDTVYWYQQGPGQDPQFLISFYEKMQSDKGSIPDRFSAQQFSDYHSELNMSSLELGDSALYFCASSIWRDSSYNEQFFGPGTRLTVL.

This sequence joins TRBV7-8 and TRBJ2-1, with 10 bases lining up with TRBD2. The CDR3 extends over 17 amino acids. Germline CDR1 reads SGHVS; CDR2 reads FQNEAQ. Trimming at V came to 2 bases and at J to 7 bases, leaving 11 bases not matched to a gene. The CDR3 region has the DNA TGTGCCAGCAGCTTATCCCTGGGACTAGCGTCGGGAAATGAGCAGTTCTTC. It specifies CASSLSLGLASGNEQFF.

This rearrangement joins TRBV4-2 to TRBJ2-5, with 10 bases that match TRBD2. Germline V lookup: CDR1 LGHNA, CDR2 YNFKEQ. The CDR3 runs 22 residues. V trimming: 1 base; J trimming: 5 bases; junction bases outside the gene matches: 25. CDR3 in amino acids: CASSQGGGGVSGRFLGGETQYF. DNA of the CDR3: TGTGCCAGCAGCCAAGGGGGCGGAGGCGTTAGCGGGAGGTTTTTAGGTGGGGAGACCCAGTACTTC.

This rearrangement joins TRBV27 to TRBJ1-1; 8 nucleotides agree with TRBD1. From germline, CDR1 is MNHEY and CDR2 SMNVEV (reference sequence). V shed 4 bases, J shed 0 bases, and the junction held 4 bases outside the gene matches. The CDR3 loop spans 15 amino acids. For the CDR3, the DNA is TGTGCCAGCAGTTCGACAGGGGCCCTGAACACTGAAGCTTTCTTT. Translated: CASSSTGALNTEAFF.

V usage is TRBV27 and J usage is TRBJ2-3; TRBD2 matches at 12 bases. CDR1 and CDR2 (germline): MNHEY, SMNVEV (reference sequence). After removal of 4 bases from V and 5 bases from J, the junction contained 7 bases not matched to a gene. This CDR3 has 16 amino acids. As DNA, the CDR3 is TGTGCCAGCAGTTATCTAGCGGGAGGGCCGAGAGATACGCAGTATTTT. This sequence encodes CASSYLAGGPRDTQYF.

The chain has TRBV29-1 and TRBJ1-2; D ambiguous. CDR3 length: 13 amino acids. Trimming shortened V by 4 bases and J by 5 bases, and 14 bases separated the two germline ends. Germline CDR1 reads SQVTM; CDR2 reads ANQGSEA. In nucleotides, the CDR3 is TGCAGCGTTGTGGGGAGGGATTCATATGGCTACACCTTC. Protein sequence: CSVVGRDSYGYTF.

DNA for the CDR3: TGTGCCAGCAGCTTGGCGGGAGTCGAGCAGTTCTTC. Amino acid sequence: CASSLAGVEQFF. The rearrangement links TRBV11-2 to TRBJ2-1; 7 bases agree with TRBD2. Germline V gene sequence: CDR1 SGHAT, CDR2 FQNNGV. The CDR3 has 12 amino acids. The ends lost 3 bases at V and 10 bases at J; junction bases unmatched: 3.

The chain combines TRBV28 with TRBJ2-1; D is unclear. Trimming shortened V by 5 bases and J by 6 bases, and 8 bases separated the two germline ends. Germline values: CDR1 MDHEN, CDR2 SYDVKM. The CDR3 loop spans 12 amino acids. The CDR3 bases are TGTGCCAGCAGTCCCATGGCCAATGAGCAGTTCTTC. Its protein product is CASSPMANEQFF.

The rearrangement links TRBV19 to TRBJ2-1; weak D call: TRBD2 (6 bases). From germline, CDR1 is LNHDA and CDR2 SQIVND (reference sequence). The CDR3 extends over 14 amino acids. V lost 3 bases and J 6 bases, leaving 12 bases between the germline ends. The CDR3 DNA reads TGTGCCAGTAGTATGAGGGGACTGTTCAATGAGCAGTTCTTC. This codes for CASSMRGLFNEQFF.

Details on this clone: The sample has other DNA sequences that encode this CDR3 too. V and J are TRBV4-3 and TRBJ2-7, with D perhaps TRBD1 (6 bases). The CDR3 runs to 15 residues. V dropped 0 bases and J dropped 0 bases, with 9 bases sitting between them. CDR1 and CDR2 from the germline V gene are LGHNA and YSLEER. The CDR3 nucleotides read TGCGCCAGCAGCCAAGATACAGGGAGCTCCTACGAGCAGTACTTC. Its translation: CASSQDTGSSYEQYF.

This chain links TRBV7-7 with TRBJ2-1; TRBD2 matches 9 bases. V dropped 4 bases and J dropped 4; count of bases not matched to a gene: 11. Per germline, CDR1 SSHAT and CDR2 FNYEAQ (reference sequence). The CDR3 runs 17 residues. The CDR3 DNA reads TGTGCCAGCAGCTCAACCCTGGGCCTAGCGGGGTACAATGAGCAGTTCTTC. Translated: CASSSTLGLAGYNEQFF.

In this sample, this clone turned up once. This chain connects TRBV6-6 to TRBJ1-1; TRBD1 might be the D (5 bases). This CDR3 region has 16 residues. The V gene's germline CDR1 is MNHNY and CDR2 SVGAGI (reference sequence). Trimming cost V 4 bases and J 1 base, with 16 bases left between them. The CDR3 nucleotides read TGTGCCAGCAGTTCACAGGTACCCCCCCCGAACACTGAAGCTTTCTTT. It yields the protein CASSSQVPPPNTEAFF.

The CDR3 sequence: CASNMGAQTTDTQYF. The DNA for the CDR3 is TGTGCCAGCAACATGGGGGCACAGACCACAGATACGCAGTATTTT. The chain employs TRBV6-6 and TRBJ2-3; weak D call: TRBD1 (6 bases). This CDR3 contains 15 residues. Germline CDR1 and CDR2: MNHNY and SVGAGI (reference sequence). Trimming cost V 7 bases and J 2 bases, with 16 bases left between them.

The chain carries TRBV4-2 and TRBJ2-1; perhaps TRBD1 as D (6 bases). CDR3 length: 16 amino acids. Germline values: CDR1 LGHNA, CDR2 YNFKEQ. V lost 0 bases and J 3 bases, leaving 12 bases between the germline ends. The DNA for the CDR3 is TGTGCCAGCAGCCAAGATTGGGGGCGCGTCTACAATGAGCAGTTCTTC. Translating gives CASSQDWGRVYNEQFF.

V is TRBV7-9 and J is TRBJ2-2; D is ambiguous. V was trimmed by 5 bases and J by 7 bases, leaving 17 bases between them. The germline gives CDR1 SEHNR, CDR2 FQNEAQ (reference sequence). The CDR3 is made up of 15 amino acids. CDR3 DNA sequence: TGTGCCAGCAGCCCCGACGGGTCGAATGTCGGGGAGCTGTTTTTT. It codes for CASSPDGSNVGELFF.

This chain joins TRBV19 and TRBJ1-2; D not certain. The CDR3 totals 14 residues. V was shortened by 4 bases and J by 2 bases, with 11 bases between the two germline ends. Germline V gene data show CDR1 as LNHDA and CDR2 as SQIVND (reference sequence). CDR3 residues: CASSSHNLNYGYTF. CDR3 bases: TGTGCCAGTAGTAGTCATAACCTCAACTATGGCTACACCTTC.

This chain links TRBV9 with TRBJ2-7; 11 bases align to TRBD2. Unmatched junction bases numbered 7, after V lost 1 base and J lost 4 bases. This CDR3 is 16 amino acids long. The germline CDR1 and CDR2 sequences are SGDLS and YYNGEE. DNA for the CDR3: TGTGCCAGCAGCGTATCTCAGGGACTAGCGGTTTACGAGCAGTACTTC. Protein: CASSVSQGLAVYEQYF.

The rearrangement joins TRBV28 to TRBJ1-1, with 8 bases lining up with TRBD1. This CDR3 is built from 16 residues. CDR1 and CDR2 from the germline V gene are MDHEN and SYDVKM. Trimming took 3 bases from V and 2 from J; bases not matched to a gene: 8. CDR3 protein: CASSFWGTGLNTEAFF. CDR3 in DNA: TGTGCCAGCAGTTTTTGGGGGACAGGACTTAACACTGAAGCTTTCTTT. The full variable domain, with the rest looked up from reference TRBV28 and TRBJ1-1, is DVKVTQSSRYLVKRTGEKVFLECVQDMDHENMFWYRQDPGLGLRLIYFSYDVKMKEKGDIPEGYSVSREKKERFSLILESASTNQTSMYLCASSFWGTGLNTEAFFGQGTRLTVV.

This chain links TRBV28 with TRBJ2-2; D uncertain. The CDR3 length is 13 residues. V lost 6 bases, J lost 7 bases, and 12 bases lay in between. Germline loops: CDR1 MDHEN, CDR2 SYDVKM. The CDR3 is CASSQMSIGELFF. The CDR3 DNA follows: TGTGCCAGCAGCCAAATGTCCATCGGGGAGCTGTTTTTT.